The TCR beta chain described here comes from a study of CD8+ T cells in alopecia areata (dated by TCRdb to 2017 to 2018). Some background on the complete study: The treated patients took part in an open-label pilot trial in which moderate-to-severe alopecia areata was treated with oral tofacitinib at 5 to 10 mg twice daily. Tofacitinib was given for 6 to 18 months, followed by 6 months of follow-up off drug to assess delayed response and recurrence. Disease severity in treated patients was measured with the SALT score, which quantifies the percentage of affected scalp surface area. High-throughput TCRbeta sequencing was used to examine T cell clonal expansion in alopecia areata in both the C3H/HeJ mouse model and human patients. On the human side, TCRbeta sequencing was run on scalp tissue and on sorted CD4+ and CD8+ peripheral blood T cells from healthy controls and from alopecia areata patients with either patchy or totalis/universalis disease. Tofacitinib-treated patients had biopsies at baseline and at 4 and 24 weeks of treatment, with a later scalp biopsy in several patients. Scalp clonality was compared across normal scalp (n=4), patchy alopecia areata scalp (n=8), and alopecia totalis/universalis scalp (n=8). RNA came from the PAXgene miRNA kit for fixed scalp, the miRNeasy kit for PBMCs, and the RNeasy kit for mouse skin. immunoSEQ multiplex PCR using 35 Vbeta forward primers and 13 Jbeta reverse primers was used to amplify TCRbeta CDR3 regions. What the work shows at the level of the full study, not this receptor alone: Tofacitinib significantly lowered scalp clonality and the number of expanded CD8+ clones among the top 100 scalp clones. Compared with normal scalp, lesional scalp had higher clonality and more expanded CD8+ clones, particularly in alopecia totalis/universalis, a pattern that suggests antigenic drive. Unlike mouse skin, which is dominated by gammadelta T cells, normal human skin has resident alphabeta T cells that are also sequenced, and this complicates analysis of the scalp TCR repertoire. The treated cohort was small, with a single nonresponder, so links between baseline CD8+ expansion and response need larger studies. During tofacitinib treatment, many expanded lesional clones remained in scalp and blood, and this persistence may partly explain relapse after treatment is stopped. TCR sequences shared between patients were less clear than in mice, possibly partly because of HLA diversity in the patient population.

Libraries were made using the immunoSEQ multiplex PCR assay. RNA was extracted from all samples and reverse transcribed into cDNA, which served as template for TCR sequencing. SuperScript III was used for first-strand cDNA synthesis, primed with a 2:1 mix of oligo-dT and random hexamers. A synthetic immune receptor repertoire was used to measure amplification bias, and any remaining bias was corrected computationally. As for how the authors treated the data: Raw reads were preprocessed for error removal, and CDR3 was defined according to IMGT conventions as running from the conserved cysteine to phenylalanine. Clonality was computed by normalizing Shannon entropy by log2 of the number of productive unique TCRs and subtracting the result from 1. Whether each scalp clone was CD4 or CD8 was inferred by checking scalp TCRbeta sequences against the CD4 and CD8 repertoires from sorted blood. What TCRdb holds here is the immuneACCESS table cut down to in-frame rearrangements. Part of the clones is not present; checked against another copy, under half of the missing clones reflect an unresolved V gene, and the others are unexplained. From that table come the V and J calls and clone size; the DNA was used to work out D and trimming. The sample records hundreds of thousands of clones, more than 30% of which are singletons. The top ten constitute 0.45% to 0.55% of the sample.

On this clone: Its antigen specificity is not known. Qualities for individual bases were not recorded, and no much larger clone is one base off.

The treatment or condition label corresponds to: oral pan-JAK inhibitor, 5-10 mg twice daily. Peripheral blood and lesional scalp punch biopsies were obtained from patients with alopecia areata. After PBMCs were isolated by density centrifugation and stained for CD3, CD4 and CD8, a FACSAria was used to sort CD4+ and CD8+ T cells. The CDR3 runs 13 amino acids, cysteine and phenylalanine included. Here the CDR3 DNA is all that survives: 39 bases in frame from base 1. Relative to germline, V is 6 bases shorter and J is 5 bases shorter, with 13 bases between their ends. Based on the germline V gene, the CDR1 and CDR2 sequences are MNHEY and SVGAGI.

Sample: CD4+ T cells sorted from blood, taken between weeks 30 and 35, from a patient treated with tofacitinib. The sequence was obtained from a human donor with alopecia areata. This receptor chain uses TRBV6-5 and TRBJ1-1, and the D gene may be TRBD1, 6 bases matching. The nucleotide sequence is TGTGCCAGCAGATCTCAGAGGGGGACTGAAGCTTTCTTT. Its coded protein is CASRSQRGTEAFF.